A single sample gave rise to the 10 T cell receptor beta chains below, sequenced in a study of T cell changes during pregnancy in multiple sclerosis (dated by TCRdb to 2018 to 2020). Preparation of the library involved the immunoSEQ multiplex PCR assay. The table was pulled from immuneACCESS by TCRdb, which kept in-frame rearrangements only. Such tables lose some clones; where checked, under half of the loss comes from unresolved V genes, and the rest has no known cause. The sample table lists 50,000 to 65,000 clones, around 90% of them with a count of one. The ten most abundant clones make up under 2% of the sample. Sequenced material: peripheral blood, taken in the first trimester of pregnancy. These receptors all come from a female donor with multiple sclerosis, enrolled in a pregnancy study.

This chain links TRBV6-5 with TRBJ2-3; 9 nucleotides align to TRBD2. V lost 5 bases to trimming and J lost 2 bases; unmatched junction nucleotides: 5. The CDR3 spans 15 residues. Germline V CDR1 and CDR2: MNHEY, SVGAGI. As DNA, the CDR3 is TGTGCCAGCAGTACAGCGGGGGGAATCACAGATACGCAGTATTTT. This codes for CASSTAGGITDTQYF.

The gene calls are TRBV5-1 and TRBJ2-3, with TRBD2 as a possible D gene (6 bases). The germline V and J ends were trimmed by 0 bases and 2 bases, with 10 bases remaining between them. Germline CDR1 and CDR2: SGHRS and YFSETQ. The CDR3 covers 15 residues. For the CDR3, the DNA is TGCGCCAGCAGCTTGGCCCCGGGACTCACAGATACGCAGTATTTT. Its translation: CASSLAPGLTDTQYF.

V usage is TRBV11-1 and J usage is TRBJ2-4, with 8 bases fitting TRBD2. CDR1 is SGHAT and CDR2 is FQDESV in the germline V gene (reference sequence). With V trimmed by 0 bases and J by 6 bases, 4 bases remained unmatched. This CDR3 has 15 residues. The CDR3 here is CASSLAPGGGNIQYF. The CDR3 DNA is TGTGCCAGCAGCTTAGCCCCCGGGGGGGGAAACATTCAGTACTTC. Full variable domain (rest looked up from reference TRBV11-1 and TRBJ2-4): EAEVAQSPRYKITEKSQAVAFWCDPISGHATLYWYRQILGQGPELLVQFQDESVVDDSQLPKDRFSAERLKGVDSTLKIQPAELGDSAMYLCASSLAPGGGNIQYFGAGTRLSVL.

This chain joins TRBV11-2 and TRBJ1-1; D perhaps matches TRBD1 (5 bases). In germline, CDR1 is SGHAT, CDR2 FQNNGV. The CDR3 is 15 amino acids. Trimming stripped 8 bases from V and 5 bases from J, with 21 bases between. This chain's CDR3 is CASDRWVGVDTEAFF. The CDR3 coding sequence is TGTGCCAGCGACCGGTGGGTAGGGGTGGATACTGAAGCTTTCTTT.

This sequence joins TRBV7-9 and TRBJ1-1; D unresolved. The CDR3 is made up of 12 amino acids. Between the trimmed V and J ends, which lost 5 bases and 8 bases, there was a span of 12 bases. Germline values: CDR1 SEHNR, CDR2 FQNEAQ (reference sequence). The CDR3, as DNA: TGTGCCAGCAGCCCTGGAGGCCGGGAAGCTTTCTTT. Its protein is CASSPGGREAFF.

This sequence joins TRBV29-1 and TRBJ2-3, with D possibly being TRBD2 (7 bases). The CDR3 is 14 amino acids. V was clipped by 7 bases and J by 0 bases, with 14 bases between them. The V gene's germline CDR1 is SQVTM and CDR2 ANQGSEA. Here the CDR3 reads CSAEGGVSTDTQYF. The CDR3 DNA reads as TGCAGCGCCGAAGGGGGGGTTAGCACAGATACGCAGTATTTT.

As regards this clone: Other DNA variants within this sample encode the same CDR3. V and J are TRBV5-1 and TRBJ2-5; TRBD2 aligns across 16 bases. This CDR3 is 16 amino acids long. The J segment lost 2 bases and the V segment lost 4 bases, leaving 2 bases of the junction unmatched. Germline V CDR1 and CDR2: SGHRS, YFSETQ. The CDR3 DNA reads TGCGCCAGCAGCCCGGGACTAGCGGGAGGGCAAGAGACCCAGTACTTC. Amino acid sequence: CASSPGLAGGQETQYF. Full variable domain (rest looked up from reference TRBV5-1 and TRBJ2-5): KAGVTQTPRYLIKTRGQQVTLSCSPISGHRSVSWYQQTPGQGLQFLFEYFSETQRNKGNFPGRFSGRQFSNSRSEMNVSTLELGDSALYLCASSPGLAGGQETQYFGPGTRLLVL.

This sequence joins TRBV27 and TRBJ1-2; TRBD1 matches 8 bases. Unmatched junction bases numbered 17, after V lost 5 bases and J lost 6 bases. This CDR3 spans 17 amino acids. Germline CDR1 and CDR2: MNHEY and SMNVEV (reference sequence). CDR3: CASSRNGQGPRGDGYTF. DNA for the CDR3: TGTGCCAGCAGTAGAAATGGACAGGGCCCGCGAGGTGATGGCTACACCTTC.

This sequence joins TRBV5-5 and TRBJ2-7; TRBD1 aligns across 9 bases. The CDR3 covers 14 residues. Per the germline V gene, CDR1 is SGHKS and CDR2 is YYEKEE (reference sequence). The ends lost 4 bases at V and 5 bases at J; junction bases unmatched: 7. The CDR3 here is CASSTGTGYDEQYF. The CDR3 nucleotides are TGTGCCAGCAGCACCGGGACAGGGTACGACGAGCAGTACTTC.

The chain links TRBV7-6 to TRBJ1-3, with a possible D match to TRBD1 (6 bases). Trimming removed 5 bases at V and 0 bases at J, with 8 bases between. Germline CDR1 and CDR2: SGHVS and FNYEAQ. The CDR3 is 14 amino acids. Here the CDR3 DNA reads TGTGCCAGCAGCAAAGGGGGCTCTGGAAACACCATATATTTT. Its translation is CASSKGGSGNTIYF.